The clone carrying this T cell receptor (beta chain) was detected a few times. The CDR3 covers 15 residues. Trimming removed 1 base at V and 0 bases at J, with 9 bases between. The germline V gene encodes CDR1 MGHDK and CDR2 SYGVNS. The sample originates from a study of blood T cells in healthy people across ages. The second PCR ran roughly 6 to 11 cycles with a sample-barcoded 5' primer and J-beta primers. From the 5' RACE reads, TCRdb called clonotypes with MiXCR, one entry per CDR3 protein. The sample includes about 1.1 million distinct CDR3 sequences, 35% to 45% of them seen just once. The sequence was collected from a man aged 18 to 29 in good health. Sequenced: blood. The chain employs TRBV25-1 and TRBJ1-2; D ambiguous. The CDR3 region has the DNA TGTGCCAGCAGTGAATCCGGGAAAGCTAACTATGGCTACACCTTC. Translating it yields CASSESGKANYGYTF.